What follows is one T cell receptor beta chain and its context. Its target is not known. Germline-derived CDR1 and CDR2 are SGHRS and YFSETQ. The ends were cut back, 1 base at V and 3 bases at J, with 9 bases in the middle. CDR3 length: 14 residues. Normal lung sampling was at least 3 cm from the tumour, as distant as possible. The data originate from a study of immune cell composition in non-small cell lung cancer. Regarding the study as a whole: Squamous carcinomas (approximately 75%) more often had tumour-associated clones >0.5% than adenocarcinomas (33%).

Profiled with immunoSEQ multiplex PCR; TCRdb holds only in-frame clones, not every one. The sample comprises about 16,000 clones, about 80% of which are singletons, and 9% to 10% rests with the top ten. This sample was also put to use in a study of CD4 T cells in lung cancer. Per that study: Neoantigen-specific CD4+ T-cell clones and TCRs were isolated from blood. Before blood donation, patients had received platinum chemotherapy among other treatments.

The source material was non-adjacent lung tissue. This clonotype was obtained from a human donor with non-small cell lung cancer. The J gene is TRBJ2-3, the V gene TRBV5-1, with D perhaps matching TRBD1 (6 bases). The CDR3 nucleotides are TGCGCCAGCAGCTTGACAGGGATAACAGATACGCAGTATTTT. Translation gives CASSLTGITDTQYF.